Following are 7 T cell receptor beta chains from one sample sequenced in a study of T-cell memory formation after mild COVID-19. TCRdb independently ran MiXCR on the 5' RACE reads; one entry per CDR3 protein. The table shows hundreds of thousands of distinct CDR3 sequences, with 20% to 25% occurring only once. Material: PBMCs or a T cell subset sorted from them (not recorded which). The receptors originated from an adult woman who had mild COVID-19 (a few samples of this study predate the infection). Cell type and time point are not known.

V and J are TRBV5-4 and TRBJ2-1; tentative D call: TRBD2 (5 bases). The germline V gene encodes CDR1 SGHNT and CDR2 YYREEE (reference sequence). V was shortened by 2 bases and J by 3 bases, with 15 bases between the two germline ends. CDR3 length equals 16 residues. The CDR3 DNA is TGTGCCAGCAGCTTAGAGACTACCTACCTCTACAATGAGCAGTTCTTC. Translated: CASSLETTYLYNEQFF.

V is TRBV5-5 and J is TRBJ2-1; D gene unclear. Trimming removed 1 base at V and 7 bases at J, with 6 bases between. CDR3 length equals 12 residues. In germline, CDR1 is SGHKS, CDR2 YYEKEE (reference sequence). The CDR3 DNA sequence: TGTGCCAGCAGCTTGTCGAAGAATGAGCAGTTCTTC. Amino acid sequence: CASSLSKNEQFF.

This clonotype was counted many times. The CDR3 sequence is CASSVNRANEQFF. Here the CDR3 DNA reads TGTGCCAGCAGCGTAAACAGGGCCAATGAGCAGTTCTTC. The gene calls are TRBV9 and TRBJ2-1; D is possibly TRBD1 (6 bases). The germline V and J ends were trimmed by 1 base and 6 bases, with 8 bases remaining between them. Per the germline V gene, CDR1 is SGDLS and CDR2 is YYNGEE. The CDR3 contains 13 residues.

This clonotype was picked up a small number of times. V usage is TRBV24-1 and J usage is TRBJ2-5; D uncertain. The CDR3 loop spans 16 amino acids. In germline, CDR1 is KGHDR, CDR2 SFDVKD. The V end lost 5 bases, the J end lost 1 base, and 16 bases lay between the germline ends. CDR3 sequence: CATSAFSGTAQETQYF. The CDR3 region has the DNA TGTGCCACCAGTGCATTTTCAGGAACGGCCCAAGAGACCCAGTACTTC.

This chain connects TRBV24-1 to TRBJ2-1, with D perhaps TRBD1 (6 bases). Germline V gene lookup returns CDR1 KGHDR and CDR2 SFDVKD. The CDR3 extends over 16 amino acids. Trimming removed 4 bases from V and 6 bases from J, with 18 bases in between. The CDR3 loop is CATSDRPGHHINEQFF. The CDR3 DNA sequence: TGTGCCACCAGTGACCGTCCGGGACACCACATCAATGAGCAGTTCTTC.

This clonotype has more than one count but fewer than ten. The gene calls are TRBV4-3 and TRBJ2-3, with D perhaps matching TRBD1 (6 bases). CDR3 length equals 16 residues. CDR1 and CDR2 from the germline V gene are LGHNA and YSLEER. Deletions cut 4 bases from V and 4 bases from J, with 18 bases between. CDR3 amino acids: CASSLTFSQGPDTQYF. The CDR3, as DNA: TGCGCCAGCAGCCTCACATTCTCACAGGGACCAGATACGCAGTATTTT.

This chain connects TRBV6-1 to TRBJ2-5; 9 nucleotides agree with TRBD1. V shed 3 bases and J 5 bases; nucleotides not matched to a gene: 4. Germline V gene sequence: CDR1 MNHNS, CDR2 SASEGT. This CDR3 region has 14 residues. In DNA form, the CDR3 reads TGTGCCAGCAGTGATTGGGACAGGGACGAGACCCAGTACTTC. Amino acid sequence: CASSDWDRDETQYF.